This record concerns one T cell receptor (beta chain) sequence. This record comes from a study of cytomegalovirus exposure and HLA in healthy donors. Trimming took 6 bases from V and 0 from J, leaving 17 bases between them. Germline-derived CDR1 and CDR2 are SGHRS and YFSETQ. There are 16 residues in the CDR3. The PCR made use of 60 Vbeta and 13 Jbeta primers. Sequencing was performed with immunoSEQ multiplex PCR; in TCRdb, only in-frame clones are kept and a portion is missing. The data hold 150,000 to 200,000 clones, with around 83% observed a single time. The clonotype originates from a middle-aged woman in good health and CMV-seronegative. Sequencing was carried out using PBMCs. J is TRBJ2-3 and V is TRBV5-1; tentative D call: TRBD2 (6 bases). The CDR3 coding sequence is TGCGCCAGCACAACTGCACTAGCCCCTAGCACAGATACGCAGTATTTT. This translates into CASTTALAPSTDTQYF.